This TCR beta chain is from a study of T cells expressing NK-cell markers. The CDR3 extends over 13 amino acids. Germline CDR1 is SGHRS and CDR2 is YFSETQ. TCRdb reanalyzed the 5' RACE reads and collapses them to one entry per CDR3 protein, without DNA. This repertoire includes about 160,000 distinct CDR3 sequences. The TCR originated in a woman between 18 and 70 years old in good health. Sequenced: blood T cells: a sorted CD56 or NKG2C T cell subset, CD4+ or CD8+ T cells, or bulk PBMC T cells (not recorded which). V gene TRBV5-1 combines with J gene TRBJ2-5; TCRdb designates TRBD2, a call that cannot be tested without DNA. This CDR3 reads CASSRIPLGSRYF.